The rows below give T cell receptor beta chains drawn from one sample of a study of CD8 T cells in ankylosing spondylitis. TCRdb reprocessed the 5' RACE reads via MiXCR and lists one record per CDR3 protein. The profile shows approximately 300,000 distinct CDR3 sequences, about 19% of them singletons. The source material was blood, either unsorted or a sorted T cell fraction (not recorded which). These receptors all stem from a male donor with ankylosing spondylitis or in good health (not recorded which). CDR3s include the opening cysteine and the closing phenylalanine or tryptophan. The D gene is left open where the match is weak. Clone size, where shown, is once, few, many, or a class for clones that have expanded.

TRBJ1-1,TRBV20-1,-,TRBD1,CSARDLGYRGTEAFF,TGCAGTGCTAGAGATCTAGGGTACAGGGGGACTGAAGCTTTCTTT
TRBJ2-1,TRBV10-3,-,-,CATLETSYNEQFF,TGTGCCACCTTAGAAACCTCCTACAATGAGCAGTTCTTC
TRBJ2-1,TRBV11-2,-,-,CASSLAGRVWNEQFF,TGTGCCAGCAGCTTAGCTGGCAGGGTTTGGAATGAGCAGTTCTTC
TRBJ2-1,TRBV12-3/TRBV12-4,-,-,CASSSSRSEQFF,TGTGCCAGCAGTTCCAGTCGATCTGAGCAGTTCTTC
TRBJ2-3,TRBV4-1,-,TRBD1,CASSLSGTGADTQYF,TGCGCCAGCAGCCTCTCCGGGACAGGGGCAGATACGCAGTATTTT
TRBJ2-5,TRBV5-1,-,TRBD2,CASSLTGTSGQETQYF,TGCGCCAGCAGCCTAACCGGGACTAGCGGACAAGAGACCCAGTACTTC
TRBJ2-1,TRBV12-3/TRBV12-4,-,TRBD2,CACSLRTSGMPKSYNEQFF,TGTGCCTGCAGTTTAAGGACTAGCGGGATGCCCAAGTCCTACAATGAGCAGTTCTTC
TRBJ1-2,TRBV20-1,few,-,CSARNRAGYTF,TGCAGTGCCCGGAACAGGGCTGGCTACACCTTC
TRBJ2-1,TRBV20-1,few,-,CSARIDEQFF,TGCAGTGCCAGAATTGATGAGCAGTTCTTC
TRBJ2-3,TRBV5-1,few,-,CASFEGTHTQYF,TGCGCCAGCTTCGAGGGTACACATACGCAGTATTTT
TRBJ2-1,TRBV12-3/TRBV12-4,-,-,CASSFSRGGEQFF,TGTGCCAGCAGTTTCAGCAGGGGCGGTGAGCAGTTCTTC
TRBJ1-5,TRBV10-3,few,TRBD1,CAISKDRDSNQPQHF,TGTGCCATCAGCAAGGACAGGGACAGCAATCAGCCCCAGCATTTT
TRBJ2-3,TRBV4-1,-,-,CASTPQGNRADTQYF,TGCGCCAGCACACCCCAGGGGAATCGAGCAGATACGCAGTATTTT
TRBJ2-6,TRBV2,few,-,CASSPLTGSGANVLTF,TGTGCCAGCAGTCCCCTCACTGGCTCTGGGGCCAACGTCCTGACTTTC
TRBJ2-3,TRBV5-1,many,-,CASSPDRTDTQYF,TGCGCCAGCAGCCCGGATAGAACAGATACGCAGTATTTT
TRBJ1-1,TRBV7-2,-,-,CASSQNRAAFF,TGTGCCAGCAGCCAAAACAGGGCCGCTTTCTTT
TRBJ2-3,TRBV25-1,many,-,CASSERQVLSTDTQYF,TGTGCCAGCAGTGAACGACAGGTTTTAAGCACAGATACGCAGTATTTT
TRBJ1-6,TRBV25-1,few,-,CASSEYSFSPLHF,TGTGCCAGCAGTGAATATAGTTTTTCACCCCTCCACTTT
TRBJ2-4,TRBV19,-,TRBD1,CASSIRTGQGKNIQYF,TGTGCCAGTAGTATTAGAACGGGACAGGGCAAAAACATTCAGTACTTC
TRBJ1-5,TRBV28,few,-,CASSPQYSNQPQHF,TGTGCCAGCAGCCCACAGTATAGCAATCAGCCCCAGCATTTT
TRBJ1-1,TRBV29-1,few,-,CSVEDRGAEAFF,TGCAGCGTTGAAGATAGGGGTGCTGAAGCTTTCTTT
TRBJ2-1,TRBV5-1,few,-,CASSQDLAATEQFF,TGCGCCAGCAGCCAAGATTTAGCGGCGACCGAGCAGTTCTTC
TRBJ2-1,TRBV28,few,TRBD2,CASSPSSGNVNEQFF,TGTGCCAGCAGTCCCTCTAGCGGGAACGTCAATGAGCAGTTCTTC
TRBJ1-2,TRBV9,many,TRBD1,CASGPPTDRDYGYTF,TGTGCCAGCGGACCCCCCACAGACAGGGACTATGGCTACACCTTC
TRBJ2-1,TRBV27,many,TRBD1,CASRRTGGNEQFF,TGTGCCAGCAGGAGGACAGGGGGCAATGAGCAGTTCTTC
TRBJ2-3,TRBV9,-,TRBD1,CASSVTGGRTDTQYF,TGTGCCAGCAGCGTCACAGGGGGCAGAACAGATACGCAGTATTTT
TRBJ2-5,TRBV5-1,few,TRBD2,CASSPGTSGRDYYF,TGCGCCAGCAGCCCAGGGACTAGCGGGAGAGATTATTACTTC
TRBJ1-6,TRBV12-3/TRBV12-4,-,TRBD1,CASSLRGLSSPHHF,TGTGCCAGCAGTTTAAGGGGGCTCAGTTCACCCCACCACTTT
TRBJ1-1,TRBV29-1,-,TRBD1,CSGTGTANSEAFF,TGCAGCGGTACCGGGACAGCGAACAGTGAAGCTTTCTTT
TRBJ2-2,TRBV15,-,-,CATSRGIGANTGELFF,TGTGCCACCAGCAGAGGTATAGGGGCGAACACCGGGGAGCTGTTTTTT
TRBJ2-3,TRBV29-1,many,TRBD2,CSVLAGGLDTQYF,TGCAGCGTGTTAGCGGGAGGTCTAGATACGCAGTATTTT
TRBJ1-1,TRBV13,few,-,CASSRRTRHVEAFF,TGTGCCAGCAGCCGTAGGACAAGACACGTTGAAGCTTTCTTT
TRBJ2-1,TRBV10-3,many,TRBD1,CAIRTGQTSSYNEQFF,TGTGCCATCAGGACGGGACAGACCAGCTCCTACAATGAGCAGTTCTTC
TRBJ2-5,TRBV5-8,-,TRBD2,CASSSIRLAQETQYF,TGTGCCAGCAGCTCTATAAGACTAGCCCAAGAGACCCAGTACTTC
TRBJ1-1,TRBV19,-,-,CASRIGRDTEAFF,TGTGCCAGCCGGATCGGGCGAGACACTGAAGCTTTCTTT
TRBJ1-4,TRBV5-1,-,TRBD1,CASSLTGGFGNEKLFF,TGCGCCAGCAGCTTGACAGGGGGATTCGGTAATGAAAAACTGTTTTTT
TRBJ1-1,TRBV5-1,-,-,CASSSSTGRYTEAFF,TGCGCCAGCAGCTCCTCCACAGGCCGGTACACTGAAGCTTTCTTT
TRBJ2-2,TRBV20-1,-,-,CSAREGWGDGELFF,TGCAGTGCTAGAGAAGGGTGGGGCGACGGGGAGCTGTTTTTT
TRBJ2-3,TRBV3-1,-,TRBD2,CASSPLAGFSTYF,TGTGCCAGCAGCCCCCTAGCGGGGTTTTCAACGTATTTT
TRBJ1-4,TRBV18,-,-,CVSSRQPATNEKLFF,TGTGTCAGCTCACGACAGCCTGCAACTAATGAAAAACTGTTTTTT
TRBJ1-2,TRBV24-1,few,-,CAISDSFGYTF,TGTGCCATCAGTGACAGTTTTGGCTACACCTTC
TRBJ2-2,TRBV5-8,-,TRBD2,CASSQTSGGIAGELFF,TGTGCCAGCAGCCAGACTAGCGGGGGAATAGCCGGGGAGCTGTTTTTT
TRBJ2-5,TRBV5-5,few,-,CASSGGTAQETQYF,TGTGCCAGCAGCGGGGGGACAGCCCAAGAGACCCAGTACTTC
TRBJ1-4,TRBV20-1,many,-,CSARGVGLVSIGEKLFF,TGCAGTGCTCGAGGGGTCGGTTTAGTATCGATAGGGGAAAAACTGTTTTTT
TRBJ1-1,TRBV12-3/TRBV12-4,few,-,CASRMRGNTEAFF,TGTGCCAGCAGGATGAGAGGGAACACTGAAGCTTTCTTT
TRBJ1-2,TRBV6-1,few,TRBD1,CASSTGGGYGYTF,TGTGCCAGCAGCACAGGGGGGGGCTATGGCTACACCTTC
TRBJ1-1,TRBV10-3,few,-,CAISGGVSTEAFF,TGTGCCATCAGTGGGGGGGTTAGCACTGAAGCTTTCTTT
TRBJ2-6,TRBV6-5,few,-,CASSYSFQGFSGANVLTF,TGTGCCAGCAGTTACTCTTTCCAGGGTTTCTCTGGGGCCAACGTCCTGACTTTC
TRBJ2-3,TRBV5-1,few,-,CASSLEVAASTDTQYF,TGCGCCAGCAGCTTGGAGGTAGCGGCTAGCACAGATACGCAGTATTTT
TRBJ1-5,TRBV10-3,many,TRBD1,CAISALGTGNNQPQHF,TGTGCCATCAGTGCATTGGGGACAGGGAATAATCAGCCCCAGCATTTT
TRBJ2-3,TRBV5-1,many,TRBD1,CASSLGQGADTQYF,TGCGCCAGCAGCCTAGGACAGGGGGCAGATACGCAGTATTTT
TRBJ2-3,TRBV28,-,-,CASSRGYAPLVLTDTQYF,TGTGCCAGCAGTCGCGGGTACGCGCCATTAGTCCTCACAGATACGCAGTATTTT
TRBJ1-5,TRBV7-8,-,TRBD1,CASSSRQGWESGSNQPQHF,TGTGCCAGTAGCTCCCGACAGGGGTGGGAGAGTGGAAGCAATCAGCCCCAGCATTTT
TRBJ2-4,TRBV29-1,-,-,CSATTPNIQYF,TGCAGCGCCACGACACCGAACATTCAGTACTTC
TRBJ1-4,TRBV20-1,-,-,CSARPLDRFNEKLFF,TGCAGTGCTAGACCTCTGGACCGATTTAATGAAAAACTGTTTTTT
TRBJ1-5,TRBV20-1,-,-,CSATAGSNQPQHF,TGCAGTGCTACGGCGGGTAGCAATCAGCCCCAGCATTTT
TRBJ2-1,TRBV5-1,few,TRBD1,CASSLAWDRVTYNEQFF,TGCGCCAGCAGCTTGGCTTGGGACAGGGTCACCTACAATGAGCAGTTCTTC